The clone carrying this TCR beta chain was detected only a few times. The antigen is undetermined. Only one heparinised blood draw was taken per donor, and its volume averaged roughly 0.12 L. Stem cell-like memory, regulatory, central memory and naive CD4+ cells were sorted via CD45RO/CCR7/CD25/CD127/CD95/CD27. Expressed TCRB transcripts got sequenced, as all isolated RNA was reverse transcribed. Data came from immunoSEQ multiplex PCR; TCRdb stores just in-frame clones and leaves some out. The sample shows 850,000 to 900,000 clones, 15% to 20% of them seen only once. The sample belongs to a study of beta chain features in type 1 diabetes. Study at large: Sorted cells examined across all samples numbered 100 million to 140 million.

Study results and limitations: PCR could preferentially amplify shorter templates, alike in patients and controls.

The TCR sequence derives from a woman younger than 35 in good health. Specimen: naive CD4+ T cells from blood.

CDR3 nucleotides: TGCGCCAGCAGCTTCGTGAGGTGGCATCAGCCCCAGCATTTT. Amino acid sequence: CASSFVRWHQPQHF. V is TRBV5-1 and J is TRBJ1-5; D is uncertain. The CDR3 loop spans 14 amino acids. Trimming took off 2 bases at V and 5 bases at J, with 11 bases between the two ends. CDR1 and CDR2 from the germline V gene are SGHRS and YFSETQ.